Only a few counts were recorded for the clone carrying this T cell receptor beta chain. V was clipped by 0 bases and J by 0 bases, with 10 bases between them. The CDR3 covers 15 residues. CDR1 and CDR2 (germline): SGDLS, YYNGEE. These data come from a study of CD8+CD57+ T cells in acquired aplastic anemia. CDR3 and TCR beta VDJ profiling relied on genomic DNA as the template. TCRdb reprocessed the reads with MiXCR, giving one entry per CDR3 protein. This table has around 400,000 distinct CDR3 sequences, 65% to 80% appearing once. Sequenced input: sorted CD4+, CD8+, or CD8+CD57+ T cells (not recorded which) from PBMCs. This TCR derives from a human donor in good health, serving as a control. The chain links TRBV9 to TRBJ2-7; D ambiguous. The CDR3 nucleotides read TGTGCCAGCAGCGTAGGGATCGGCGACTCCTACGAGCAGTACTTC. Its protein is CASSVGIGDSYEQYF.